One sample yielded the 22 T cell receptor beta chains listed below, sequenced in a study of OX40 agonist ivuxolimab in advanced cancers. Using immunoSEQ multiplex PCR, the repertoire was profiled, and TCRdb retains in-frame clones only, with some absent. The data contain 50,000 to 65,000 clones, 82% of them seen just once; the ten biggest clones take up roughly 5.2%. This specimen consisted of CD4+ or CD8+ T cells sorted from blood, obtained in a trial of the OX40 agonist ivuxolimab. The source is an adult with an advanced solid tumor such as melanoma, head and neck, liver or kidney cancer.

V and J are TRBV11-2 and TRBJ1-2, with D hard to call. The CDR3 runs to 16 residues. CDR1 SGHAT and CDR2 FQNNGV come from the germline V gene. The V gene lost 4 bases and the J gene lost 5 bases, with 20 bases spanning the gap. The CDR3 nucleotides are TGTGCCAGCAGCTCACCCTTTCGGTCCAGGAATTATGGCTACACCTTC. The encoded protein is CASSSPFRSRNYGYTF.

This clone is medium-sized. The CDR3 is CASSQQAQISGANVLTF. DNA for the CDR3: TGCGCCAGCAGCCAACAGGCCCAAATCTCTGGGGCCAACGTCCTGACTTTC. This chain joins TRBV4-1 and TRBJ2-6; no firm D call. V lost 2 bases and J 0 bases, leaving 11 bases between the germline ends. The CDR3 extends over 17 amino acids. The germline gives CDR1 MGHRA, CDR2 YSYEKL.

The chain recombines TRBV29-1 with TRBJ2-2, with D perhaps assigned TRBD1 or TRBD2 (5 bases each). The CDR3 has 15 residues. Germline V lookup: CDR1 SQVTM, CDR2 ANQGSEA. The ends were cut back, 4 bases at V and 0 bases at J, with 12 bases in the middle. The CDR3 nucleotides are TGCAGCGTTGCTGTGGGACGATCGAACACCGGGGAGCTGTTTTTT. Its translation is CSVAVGRSNTGELFF.

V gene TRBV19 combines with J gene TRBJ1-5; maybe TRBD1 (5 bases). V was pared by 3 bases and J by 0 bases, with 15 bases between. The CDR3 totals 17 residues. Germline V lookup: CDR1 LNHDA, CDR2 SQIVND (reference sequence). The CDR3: CASSMTPQGTSNQPQHF. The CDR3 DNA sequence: TGTGCCAGTAGTATGACTCCCCAGGGAACTAGCAATCAGCCCCAGCATTTT.

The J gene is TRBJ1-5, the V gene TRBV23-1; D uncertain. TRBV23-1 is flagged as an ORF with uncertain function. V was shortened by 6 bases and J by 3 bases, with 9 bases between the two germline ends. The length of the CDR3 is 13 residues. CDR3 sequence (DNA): TGCGCCAGCAGCCTAGTATTCAATCAGCCCCAGCATTTT. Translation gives CASSLVFNQPQHF.

The CDR3 sequence: CASSRGTGVLGEAFF. The CDR3 bases are TGCGCCAGCAGCAGAGGGACAGGGGTTTTGGGGGAAGCTTTCTTT. The chain links TRBV5-1 to TRBJ1-1; 10 nucleotides match TRBD1. This CDR3 contains 15 residues. The J segment lost 8 bases and the V segment lost 4 bases, leaving 11 bases of the junction unmatched. Germline V gives CDR1 SGHRS, CDR2 YFSETQ. The full variable domain, with the rest looked up from reference TRBV5-1 and TRBJ1-1, is KAGVTQTPRYLIKTRGQQVTLSCSPISGHRSVSWYQQTPGQGLQFLFEYFSETQRNKGNFPGRFSGRQFSNSRSEMNVSTLELGDSALYLCASSRGTGVLGEAFFGQGTRLTVV.

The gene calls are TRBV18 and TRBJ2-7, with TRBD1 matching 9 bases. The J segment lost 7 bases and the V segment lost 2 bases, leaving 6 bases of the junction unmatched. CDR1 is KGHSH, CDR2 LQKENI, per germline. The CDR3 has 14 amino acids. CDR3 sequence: CASSPGQGSGEQYF. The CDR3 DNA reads TGTGCCAGCTCACCAGGACAGGGGAGCGGGGAGCAGTACTTC.

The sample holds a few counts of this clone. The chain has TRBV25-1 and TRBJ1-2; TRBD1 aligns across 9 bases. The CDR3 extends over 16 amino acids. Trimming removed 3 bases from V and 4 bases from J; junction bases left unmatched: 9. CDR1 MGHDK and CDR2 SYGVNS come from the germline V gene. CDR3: CASSDPGTGSVYGYTF. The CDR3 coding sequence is TGTGCCAGCAGTGACCCCGGGACAGGGTCGGTCTATGGCTACACCTTC.

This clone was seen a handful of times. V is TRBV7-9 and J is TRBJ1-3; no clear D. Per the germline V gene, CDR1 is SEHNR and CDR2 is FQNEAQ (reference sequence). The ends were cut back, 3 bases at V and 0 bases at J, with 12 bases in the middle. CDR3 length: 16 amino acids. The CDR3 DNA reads TGTGCCAGCAGCTTCGCTTCAAGGACCTCTGGAAACACCATATATTTT. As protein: CASSFASRTSGNTIYF.

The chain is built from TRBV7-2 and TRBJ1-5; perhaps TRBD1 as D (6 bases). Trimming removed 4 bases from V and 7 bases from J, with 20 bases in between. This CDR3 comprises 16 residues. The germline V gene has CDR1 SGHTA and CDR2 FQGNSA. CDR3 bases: TGTGCCAGCAGCTCCCAAGGGACACCAAATGTACAGCCCCAGCATTTT. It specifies CASSSQGTPNVQPQHF.

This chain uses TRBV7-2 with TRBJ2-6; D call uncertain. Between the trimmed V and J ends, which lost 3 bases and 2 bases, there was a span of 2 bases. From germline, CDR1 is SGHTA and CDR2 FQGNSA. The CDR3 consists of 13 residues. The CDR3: CASSFAGANVLTF. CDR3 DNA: TGTGCCAGCAGCTTCGCTGGGGCCAACGTCCTGACTTTC.

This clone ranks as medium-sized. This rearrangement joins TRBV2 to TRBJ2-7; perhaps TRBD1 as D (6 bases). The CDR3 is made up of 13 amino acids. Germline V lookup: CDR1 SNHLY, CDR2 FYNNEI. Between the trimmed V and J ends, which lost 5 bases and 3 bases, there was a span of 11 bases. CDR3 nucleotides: TGTGCCAGCAGTCGGACAGAAAACTACGAGCAGTACTTC. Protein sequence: CASSRTENYEQYF.

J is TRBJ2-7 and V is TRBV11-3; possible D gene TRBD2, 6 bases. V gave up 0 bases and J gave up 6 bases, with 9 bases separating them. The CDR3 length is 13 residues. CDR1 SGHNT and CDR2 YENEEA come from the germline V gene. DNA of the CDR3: TGTGCCAGCAGCTTAGAGTTGGGGGGCGAGCAGTACTTC. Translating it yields CASSLELGGEQYF.

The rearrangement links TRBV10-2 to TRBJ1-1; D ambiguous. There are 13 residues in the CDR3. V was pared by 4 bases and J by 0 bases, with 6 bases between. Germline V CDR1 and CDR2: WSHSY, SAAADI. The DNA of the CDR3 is TGCGCCAGCAGTGGCACTGTGAACACTGAAGCTTTCTTT. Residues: CASSGTVNTEAFF.

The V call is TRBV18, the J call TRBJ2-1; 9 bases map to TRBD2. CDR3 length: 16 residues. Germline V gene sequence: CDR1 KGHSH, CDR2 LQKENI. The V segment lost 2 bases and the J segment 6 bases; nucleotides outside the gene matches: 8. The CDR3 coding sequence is TGTGCCAGCTCACCAAAGCTCGCGGGGGGGCCCAATGAGCAGTTCTTC. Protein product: CASSPKLAGGPNEQFF.

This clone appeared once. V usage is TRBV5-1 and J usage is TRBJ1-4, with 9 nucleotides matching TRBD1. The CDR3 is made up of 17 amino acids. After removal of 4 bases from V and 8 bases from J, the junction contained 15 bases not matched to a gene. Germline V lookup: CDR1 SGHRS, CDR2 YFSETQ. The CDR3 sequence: CASSENTGGAVGEKLFF. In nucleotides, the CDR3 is TGCGCCAGCAGCGAAAACACAGGGGGCGCGGTCGGAGAAAAACTGTTTTTT.

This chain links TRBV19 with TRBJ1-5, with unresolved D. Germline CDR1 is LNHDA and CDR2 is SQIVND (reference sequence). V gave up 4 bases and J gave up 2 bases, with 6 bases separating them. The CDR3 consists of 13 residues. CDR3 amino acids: CASSRIGNQPQHF. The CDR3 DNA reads TGTGCCAGTAGTAGGATAGGCAATCAGCCCCAGCATTTT. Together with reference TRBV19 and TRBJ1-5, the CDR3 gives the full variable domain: DGGITQSPKYLFRKEGQNVTLSCEQNLNHDAMYWYRQDPGQGLRLIYYSQIVNDFQKGDIAEGYSVSREKKESFPLTVTSAQKNPTAFYLCASSRIGNQPQHFGDGTRLSIL.

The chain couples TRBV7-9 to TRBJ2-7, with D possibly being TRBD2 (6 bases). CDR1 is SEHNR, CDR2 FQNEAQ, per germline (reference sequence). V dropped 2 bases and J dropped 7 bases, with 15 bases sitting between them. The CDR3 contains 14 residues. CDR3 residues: CASSLRGKVWEQYF. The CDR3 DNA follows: TGTGCCAGCAGCTTACGGGGGAAAGTTTGGGAGCAGTACTTC.

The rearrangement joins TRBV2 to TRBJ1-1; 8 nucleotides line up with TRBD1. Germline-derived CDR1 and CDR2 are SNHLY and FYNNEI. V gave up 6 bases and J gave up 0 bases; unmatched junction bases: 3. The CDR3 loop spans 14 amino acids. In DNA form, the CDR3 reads TGTGCCAGCAGCGGACAGGGCGTGAACACTGAAGCTTTCTTT. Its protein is CASSGQGVNTEAFF.

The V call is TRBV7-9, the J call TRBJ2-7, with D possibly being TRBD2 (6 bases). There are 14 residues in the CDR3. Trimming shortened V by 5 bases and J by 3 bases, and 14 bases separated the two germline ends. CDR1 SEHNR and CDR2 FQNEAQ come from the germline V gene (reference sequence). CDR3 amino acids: CASSHFGGGYEQYF. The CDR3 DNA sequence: TGTGCCAGCAGCCATTTCGGGGGTGGCTACGAGCAGTACTTC.

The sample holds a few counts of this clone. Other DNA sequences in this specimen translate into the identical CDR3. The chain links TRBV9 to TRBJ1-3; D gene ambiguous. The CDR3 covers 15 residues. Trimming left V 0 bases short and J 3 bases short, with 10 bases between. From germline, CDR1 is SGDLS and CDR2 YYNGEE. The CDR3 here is CASSVGRGSGNTIYF. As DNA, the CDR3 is TGTGCCAGCAGCGTAGGTCGGGGTAGTGGAAACACCATATATTTT.

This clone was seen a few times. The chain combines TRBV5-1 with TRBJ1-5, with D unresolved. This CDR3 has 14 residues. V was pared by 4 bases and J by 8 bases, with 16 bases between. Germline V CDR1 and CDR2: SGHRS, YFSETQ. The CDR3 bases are TGCGCCAGCAGCCTCGGAGGTCCGCCGGAGCCCCAGCATTTT. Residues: CASSLGGPPEPQHF.